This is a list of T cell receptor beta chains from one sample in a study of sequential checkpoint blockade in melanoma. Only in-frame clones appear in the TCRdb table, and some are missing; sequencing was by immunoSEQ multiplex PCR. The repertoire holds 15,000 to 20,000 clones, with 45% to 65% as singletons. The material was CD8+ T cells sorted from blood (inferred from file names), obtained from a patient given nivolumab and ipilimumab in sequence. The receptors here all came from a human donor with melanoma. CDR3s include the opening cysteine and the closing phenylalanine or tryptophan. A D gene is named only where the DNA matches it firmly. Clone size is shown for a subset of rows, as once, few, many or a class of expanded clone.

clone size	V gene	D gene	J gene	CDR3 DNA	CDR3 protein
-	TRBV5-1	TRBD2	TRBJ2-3	TGCGCCAGCAGCTTGCCCCCCGGACTAGCGGGAGTTTCCACCCCGAATACGCAGTATTTT	CASSLPPGLAGVSTPNTQYF
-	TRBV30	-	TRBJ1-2	TGTGCCTGGAGCCGACAGACGAACTATGGCTACACCTTC	CAWSRQTNYGYTF
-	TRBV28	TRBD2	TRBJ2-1	TGTGCCAGCAGTTTGAGGACTAGCGGGAGTAACTCCTACAATGAGCAGTTCTTC	CASSLRTSGSNSYNEQFF
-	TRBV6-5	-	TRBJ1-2	TGTGCCAGCAGGGACAGCCGAGATTGGTATGGCTACACCTTC	CASRDSRDWYGYTF
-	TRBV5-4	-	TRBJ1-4	TGTGCCAGCAGCTTGGATTGGGGCAGTTCCAATGAAAAACTGTTTTTT	CASSLDWGSSNEKLFF
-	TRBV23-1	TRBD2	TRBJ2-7	TGCGCCAGCGGACTTAGCGGGAACGTCCGCCGTCATCTTAACGGGCAGTACTTC	CASGLSGNVRRHLNGQYF
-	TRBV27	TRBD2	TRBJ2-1	TGTGCCAGCAGTCCTATAGCGGGGGGGCACAATGAGCAGTTCTTC	CASSPIAGGHNEQFF
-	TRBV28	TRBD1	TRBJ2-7	TGTGCCAGCAGTTTGACCGGGACAGGGGTCTACGAGCAGTACTTC	CASSLTGTGVYEQYF
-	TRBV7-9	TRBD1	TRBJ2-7	TGTGCCAGCAGCTTAGGCCCAGGGACAGTCCCGTTTAGAACCTACGAGCAGTACTTC	CASSLGPGTVPFRTYEQYF
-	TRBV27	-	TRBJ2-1	TGTGCCAGCAGTCAAAGACTAGCCTACAATGAGCAGTTCTTC	CASSQRLAYNEQFF
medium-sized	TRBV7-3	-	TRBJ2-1	TGTGCCAGCAGCTTCGATCGGAGCCCCTCCTACAATGAGCAGTTCTTC	CASSFDRSPSYNEQFF
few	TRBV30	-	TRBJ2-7	TGTGCCTGGAGCGCGTCAGGGAATTACGAGCAGTACTTC	CAWSASGNYEQYF
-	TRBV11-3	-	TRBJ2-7	TGTGCCAGCAGCTTATCCCCCGCAGGACTCTACGAGCAGTACTTC	CASSLSPAGLYEQYF
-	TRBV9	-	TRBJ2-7	TGTGCCAGCAGCGTAGTAGACAGGAGTGAGCAGTACTTC	CASSVVDRSEQYF
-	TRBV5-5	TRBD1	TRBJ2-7	TGTGCCAGCAGAACAGGGGCCTCTAGCTACGAGCAGTACTTC	CASRTGASSYEQYF
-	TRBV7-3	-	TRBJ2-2	TGTGCCAGCAGTTCACAGGGGAACACCGGGGAGCTGTTTTTT	CASSSQGNTGELFF
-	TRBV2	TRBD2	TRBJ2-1	TGTGCCAGCAGTGAACTAGCGGGAGACAATGAGCAGTTCTTC	CASSELAGDNEQFF
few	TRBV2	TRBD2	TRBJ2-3	TGTGCCAGCATTCTAGCGGGAGCCCCAGATACGCAGTATTTT	CASILAGAPDTQYF
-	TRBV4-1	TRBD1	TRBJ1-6	TGTGCCAGCAGGGGGGCAGTAGGTTCACCCCTCCACTTT	CASRGAVGSPLHF
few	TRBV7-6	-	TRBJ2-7	TGTGCCAGCAGCTTAGCACATACCTCCTACGAGCAGTACTTC	CASSLAHTSYEQYF
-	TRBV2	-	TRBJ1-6	TGTGCCAGCAGTGAATGGCAGGACTATAATTCACCCCTCCACTTT	CASSEWQDYNSPLHF
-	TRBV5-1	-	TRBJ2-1	TGCGCCAGCACGACGGGGATTAGCTTTGCAAATGAGCAGTTCTTC	CASTTGISFANEQFF
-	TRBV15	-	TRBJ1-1	TGTGCCACCAGCAGAGATCATTACACTGAAGCTTTCTTT	CATSRDHYTEAFF
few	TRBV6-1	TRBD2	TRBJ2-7	TGTGCCAGCAGTGAAGGGACTAGCGGCATCTACGAGCAGTACTTC	CASSEGTSGIYEQYF
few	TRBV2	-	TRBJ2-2	TGTGCCAGCATAGAGTACACCGGGGAGCTGTTTTTT	CASIEYTGELFF
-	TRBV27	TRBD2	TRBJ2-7	TGTGCCAGCAGTGGGACTAGTGTCGACGAGCAGTACTTC	CASSGTSVDEQYF
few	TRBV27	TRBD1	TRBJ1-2	TGTGCCAGCACCCCAGGGGGGTTTGGGGGCTACACCTTC	CASTPGGFGGYTF
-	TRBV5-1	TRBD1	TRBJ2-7	TGCGCCAGCAGCCCAACCCCCCTACCGACAGGGGAGAGCTCCTACGAGCAGTACTTC	CASSPTPLPTGESSYEQYF
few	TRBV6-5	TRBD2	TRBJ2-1	TGTGCCAGCAGCCTACTAGCGAGCTACAATGAGCAGTTCTTC	CASSLLASYNEQFF
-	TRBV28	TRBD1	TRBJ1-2	TGTGCCAGCAGTTTAGGGACAGGGTTCTATGGCTACACCTTC	CASSLGTGFYGYTF
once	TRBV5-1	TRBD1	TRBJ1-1	TGCGCCAGCAGCTTACCGGGACAGACTCCCGAGAACACTGAAGCTTTCTTT	CASSLPGQTPENTEAFF
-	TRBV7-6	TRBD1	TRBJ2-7	TGTGCCAGCAGCCCCACCCCAACAGGGGGCCACGAGCAGTACTTC	CASSPTPTGGHEQYF
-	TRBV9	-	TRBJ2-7	TGTGCCAGCAGCTCCACCGGGGAACCTTCCTACGAGCAGTACTTC	CASSSTGEPSYEQYF
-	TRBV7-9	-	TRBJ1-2	TGTGCCAGCAGCTTAACCAGGTCCCCTAACTATGGCTACACCTTC	CASSLTRSPNYGYTF
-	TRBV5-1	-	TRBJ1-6	TGCGCCAGCAGCTTGGACGTTGTTCAGGGGAAAAATTCCCCCCTCCACTTT	CASSLDVVQGKNSPLHF
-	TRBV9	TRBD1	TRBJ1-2	TGTGCCAGCAGGGGGACAGGGATGGGGGGCTACACCTTC	CASRGTGMGGYTF
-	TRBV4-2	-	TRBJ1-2	TGTGCCAGCAGATTGGTAACAGGTCGAGGCTACACCTTC	CASRLVTGRGYTF
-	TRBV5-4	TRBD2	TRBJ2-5	TGTGCCAGCAGCTTGGTCGGACTAGCGGGAGGGCAAGAGACCCAGTACTTC	CASSLVGLAGGQETQYF
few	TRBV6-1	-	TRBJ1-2	TGTGCCAGCAGTGAAACCCCGACAGGCTTCTATGGCTACACCTTC	CASSETPTGFYGYTF
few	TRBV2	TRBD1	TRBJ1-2	TGTGCCAGCAGTGAATGGGACAGGGTAGTTGGCTACACCTTC	CASSEWDRVVGYTF
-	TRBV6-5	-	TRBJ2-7	TGTGCCAGCAGTTACGGGACTCGCGAGCAGTACTTC	CASSYGTREQYF
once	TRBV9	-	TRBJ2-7	TGTGCCAGCAGCTTGGGAGATGTCGGCGAGCAGTACTTC	CASSLGDVGEQYF
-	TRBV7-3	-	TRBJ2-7	TGTGCCAGCAGCCAGAGAGGAAACATCCCAAGTCGAGGCGAGCAGTACTTC	CASSQRGNIPSRGEQYF
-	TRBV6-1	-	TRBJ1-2	TGTGCCAGCAGTGAAGCGCTAGGCCGAATCAACTATGGCTACACCTTC	CASSEALGRINYGYTF
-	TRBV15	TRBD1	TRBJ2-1	TGTGCCACCCGACAGGGAAACAATGAGCAGTTCTTC	CATRQGNNEQFF
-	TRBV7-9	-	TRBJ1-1	TGTGCCAGCAGCTTAAGCGGTCAGGTTGAAGCTTTCTTT	CASSLSGQVEAFF
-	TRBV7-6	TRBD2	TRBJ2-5	TGTGCCAGCAGCTGGTACTTAGCGGGAGGGGGTGGAGAGACCCAGTACTTC	CASSWYLAGGGGETQYF
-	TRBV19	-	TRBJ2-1	TGTGCCAGTAGTTGGACAGCCTACAATGAGCAGTTCTTC	CASSWTAYNEQFF
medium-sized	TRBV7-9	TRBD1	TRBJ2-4	TGTGCCAGCAGCTTCCGGGACAGGGGGCACATTCAGTACTTC	CASSFRDRGHIQYF
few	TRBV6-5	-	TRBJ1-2	TGTGCCAGCAGTGCCCCTAGTGGCTACACCTTC	CASSAPSGYTF
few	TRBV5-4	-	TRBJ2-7	TGTGCCAGCAGCGACACGTACTCCTACGAGCAGTACTTC	CASSDTYSYEQYF
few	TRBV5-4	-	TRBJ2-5	TGTGCCAGCAGCTCAAAACAGCTTCAAGAGACCCAGTACTTC	CASSSKQLQETQYF
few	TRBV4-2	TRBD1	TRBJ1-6	TGTGCCAGCAGCCTTCAGGGGGTCACCTATAATTCACCCCTCCACTTT	CASSLQGVTYNSPLHF
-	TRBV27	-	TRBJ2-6	TGTGCCAGCAGTTTAGTGGGGGCCTCTGGGGCCAACGTCCTGACTTTC	CASSLVGASGANVLTF
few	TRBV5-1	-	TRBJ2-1	TGCGCCAGCAGCTTCAGGGTCTACAATGAGCAGTTCTTC	CASSFRVYNEQFF